A single sample is the source of the 5 T cell receptor beta chains below, sequenced in a study of blood T cell repertoires in COVID-19. Libraries were prepared by immunoSEQ multiplex PCR; TCRdb keeps only in-frame clonotypes and omits some of them. The sample lists about 160,000 clones, around 84% occurring once. The specimen sequenced was peripheral blood. These receptors originate from a man aged 65 to 85 with acute or convalescent COVID-19.

Only a few counts were recorded for this clone. The rearrangement links TRBV5-5 to TRBJ1-2; 12 bases are a match to TRBD1. Trimming took 4 bases from V and 6 from J; bases not matched to a gene: 4. Germline V CDR1 and CDR2: SGHKS, YYEKEE (reference sequence). The CDR3 totals 14 residues. The CDR3 bases are TGTGCCAGCAGCGGGACAGGGGGCGCGAATGGCTACACCTTC. Protein product: CASSGTGGANGYTF.

The CDR3 is CASSPNVDRQNIQYF. The CDR3 nucleotides are TGTGCCAGCTCACCAAACGTGGACAGACAAAACATTCAGTACTTC. The chain joins TRBV18 to TRBJ2-4; perhaps TRBD1 as D (6 bases). Trimming shortened V by 2 bases and J by 5 bases, and 13 bases separated the two germline ends. Per the germline V gene, CDR1 is KGHSH and CDR2 is LQKENI. CDR3 length: 15 residues.

The chain has TRBV7-2 and TRBJ2-4, with a tentative D call TRBD2 (6 bases). Trimming took off 6 bases at V and 0 bases at J, with 9 bases between the two ends. Germline loops: CDR1 SGHTA, CDR2 FQGNSA. The CDR3 runs to 14 residues. The CDR3 protein is CASRLGGAKNIQYF. The DNA for the CDR3 is TGTGCCAGCAGATTGGGGGGAGCCAAAAACATTCAGTACTTC.

The rearrangement links TRBV5-1 to TRBJ2-1; the match to TRBD2 covers 11 bases. This CDR3 contains 17 residues. CDR1 is SGHRS and CDR2 is YFSETQ in the germline V gene. V gave up 1 base and J gave up 2 bases; unmatched junction bases: 5. DNA of the CDR3: TGCGCCAGCAGCTTGCCCGGGACTAGCGGCCCCTACAATGAGCAGTTCTTC. Its protein is CASSLPGTSGPYNEQFF.

This chain uses TRBV2 with TRBJ1-5; TRBD1 agrees at 9 bases. Germline loops: CDR1 SNHLY, CDR2 FYNNEI. J was trimmed by 2 bases and V by 6 bases; bases with no gene match: 2. There are 14 residues in the CDR3. CDR3 bases: TGTGCCAGCAGCCGGACAGGGGGCAATCAGCCCCAGCATTTT. It yields the protein CASSRTGGNQPQHF.